This T cell receptor beta chain came from a study of blood T cell repertoires in COVID-19. Study context: Acute and convalescent COVID-19 specimens originated in the United States, Italy and Spain.

The data were produced by immunoSEQ multiplex PCR, yet TCRdb's version contains in-frame clones alone and is incomplete. This repertoire shows 200,000 to 300,000 clones, roughly nine tenths found once; its top ten account for about 2.7%. The CDR3 loop spans 16 amino acids. Germline V lookup: CDR1 SGHTA, CDR2 FQGNSA. V was pared by 2 bases and J by 6 bases, with 9 bases of the junction left unmatched. The V and J genes are TRBV7-2 and TRBJ2-1; the match to TRBD1 covers 8 bases. The TCR originated in a woman under 30 who had recovered from COVID-19. Sequenced material: PBMCs or T cells enriched from blood (not recorded which). CDR3 loop: CASSLTGSQGGNEQFF. The CDR3 DNA sequence: TGTGCCAGCAGCTTAACTGGTTCACAGGGGGGCAATGAGCAGTTCTTC.